This TCR beta chain was recovered during a study of shared clonotypes between healthy human individuals. Across the study: Aged between 18 and 49, the donors were a couple of women and a few men.

Points from the study as a whole: Non-shared clonotypes showed lower generation probabilities than clonotypes common to all four donors. Sharing across a handful of donors was seen in roughly 5.2% of naive CD4 clonotypes.

Notes on this clone: Its antigen is as yet unknown.

V lost 4 bases and J lost 1; bases outside the gene matches: 7. CDR3 length: 16 residues. The germline V gene has CDR1 SGHNT and CDR2 YENEEA. CD45RO+ cells and CCR7-negative CD45RA+ TemRA cells were combined as CD8 memory. Using immunoSEQ multiplex PCR, the repertoire was profiled, and TCRdb retains in-frame clones only, with some absent. The profile covers over 95,000 clones, with 68% appearing a single time and 24% taken by the ten largest. The chain is built from TRBV11-3 and TRBJ2-1, with TRBD2 identical over 7 bases. The source of this sequence is a woman aged 25 to 39 in good health. Sequenced: memory CD8+ T cells sorted from blood. Subset defined: CD45RO+ cells pooled with CCR7-negative TemRA cells. The CDR3 loop is CASSSEAGASYNEQFF. The CDR3 coding sequence is TGTGCCAGCAGCTCGGAGGCGGGAGCGTCCTACAATGAGCAGTTCTTC. The full variable domain, rest sourced from reference TRBV11-3 and TRBJ2-1, is EAGVVQSPRYKIIEKKQPVAFWCNPISGHNTLYWYLQNLGQGPELLIRYENEEAVDDSQLPKDRFSAERLKGVDSTLKIQPAELGDSAVYLCASSSEAGASYNEQFFGPGTRLTVL.